Below, 30 T cell receptor beta chains from the same sample are listed, as sequenced in a study of cytomegalovirus exposure and HLA in healthy donors. Sequenced by immunoSEQ multiplex PCR; TCRdb stores in-frame clones only, minus some. The table lists under 100,000 clones, roughly 95% of them singletons, with roughly 1.3% in the top ten. The sequenced material came from PBMCs. The source is a woman between 18 and 30 years old in good health and CMV-seronegative.

J is TRBJ2-1 and V is TRBV19; 8 bases align to TRBD2. Germline CDR1 and CDR2: LNHDA and SQIVND (reference sequence). CDR3 size: 14 residues. The V and J ends lost 7 bases and 5 bases, in that order; junction bases with no gene match: 7. The CDR3 here is CASKVGRANNEQFF. The DNA for the CDR3 is TGTGCCAGTAAGGTCGGGAGGGCCAACAATGAGCAGTTCTTC.

This sequence joins TRBV6-5 and TRBJ2-3; D might be TRBD2 (7 bases). CDR1 is MNHEY, CDR2 SVGAGI, per germline. The CDR3 has 14 residues. Trimming left V 2 bases short and J 7 bases short, with 13 bases between. This CDR3 reads CASSYGGREYTQYF. Here the CDR3 DNA reads TGTGCCAGCAGTTACGGGGGGCGGGAGTATACGCAGTATTTT.

In its sample, this clone was seen once. The CDR3 loop is CASSEDAGFGLNYGYTF. For the CDR3, the DNA is TGTGCCAGCAGTGAAGATGCAGGGTTCGGGTTAAACTATGGCTACACCTTC. V usage is TRBV6-1 and J usage is TRBJ1-2; D is possibly TRBD1 (5 bases). V was trimmed by 1 base and J by 2 bases, leaving 17 bases between them. From germline, CDR1 is MNHNS and CDR2 SASEGT. The CDR3 contains 17 residues.

J is TRBJ1-5 and V is TRBV2; 7 nucleotides align to TRBD1. The CDR3 runs to 14 residues. CDR1 SNHLY and CDR2 FYNNEI come from the germline V gene. Germline trimming cut 6 bases from V and 0 bases from J; bases unmatched to any gene: 2. Written as DNA, the CDR3 is TGTGCCAGCAGGGGACAGTATAGCAATCAGCCCCAGCATTTT. It encodes CASRGQYSNQPQHF.

The gene calls are TRBV7-9 and TRBJ2-1; D unclear. Per the germline V gene, CDR1 is SEHNR and CDR2 is FQNEAQ (reference sequence). V was clipped by 4 bases and J by 2 bases, with 9 bases between them. CDR3 length: 14 amino acids. The CDR3 nucleotides are TGTGCCAGCAGCTCTACTGCGGCCTACAATGAGCAGTTCTTC. Residues: CASSSTAAYNEQFF.

This chain joins TRBV4-1 and TRBJ1-5; no definite D call. The CDR3 has 14 amino acids. CDR1 is MGHRA and CDR2 is YSYEKL in the germline V gene. Trimming removed 0 bases from V and 4 bases from J, with 7 bases in between. The CDR3 protein is CASSQDIRNQPQHF. The CDR3 DNA follows: TGCGCCAGCAGCCAAGATATCAGAAATCAGCCCCAGCATTTT.

The chain links TRBV18 to TRBJ2-7, with 10 nucleotides matching TRBD2. With 3 bases clipped from V and 7 bases from J, the junction kept 9 bases outside the gene matches. The CDR3 consists of 15 residues. Germline V lookup: CDR1 KGHSH, CDR2 LQKENI. This CDR3 is CASSPGIAGGGEQYF. In DNA, the CDR3 is TGTGCCAGCTCACCGGGAATAGCGGGAGGAGGTGAGCAGTACTTC.

The V call is TRBV4-1, the J call TRBJ2-3, with 10 bases fitting TRBD2. CDR1 MGHRA and CDR2 YSYEKL come from the germline V gene. This CDR3 region has 16 residues. J was trimmed by 0 bases and V by 3 bases; bases with no gene match: 3. The CDR3 loop reads CASSQRTSGSTDTQYF. Written as DNA, the CDR3 is TGCGCCAGCAGCCAGAGGACTAGCGGTAGCACAGATACGCAGTATTTT.

This chain uses TRBV2 with TRBJ2-1; D perhaps matches TRBD1 (5 bases). Per the germline V gene, CDR1 is SNHLY and CDR2 is FYNNEI. The CDR3 is made up of 15 amino acids. V gave up 7 bases and J gave up 4 bases, with 17 bases separating them. The CDR3 DNA is TGTGCCAGCATAAAAGGCGGTCCAGGGTACAATGAGCAGTTCTTC. Protein sequence: CASIKGGPGYNEQFF.

This chain connects TRBV2 to TRBJ1-5, with TRBD1 matching 11 bases. Germline values: CDR1 SNHLY, CDR2 FYNNEI. V gave up 6 bases and J gave up 5 bases; unmatched junction bases: 3. The CDR3 is 14 residues long. CDR3 DNA sequence: TGTGCCAGCAGGGGGACAGGGGGTTATCAGCCCCAGCATTTT. This sequence encodes CASRGTGGYQPQHF.

The chain links TRBV28 to TRBJ2-3, with 8 bases aligning to TRBD2. In germline, CDR1 is MDHEN, CDR2 SYDVKM. Trimming cost V 3 bases and J 0 bases; bases outside gene matches: 8. The CDR3 has 17 amino acids. The CDR3 region has the DNA TGTGCCAGCAGTTTTCTGGGACGGGAGGGAAGCACAGATACGCAGTATTTT. Encoded protein: CASSFLGREGSTDTQYF.

The gene calls are TRBV6-6 and TRBJ1-3; D perhaps matches TRBD1 (5 bases). Trimming pared 6 bases from V and 4 bases from J, leaving 10 bases between. CDR3 length equals 13 residues. Germline lookup yields CDR1 MNHNY and CDR2 SVGAGI (reference sequence). The CDR3 protein is CASRNRTGNTIYF. In nucleotides, the CDR3 is TGTGCCAGCAGAAACCGGACAGGAAACACCATATATTTT.

This clone was counted a single time. This rearrangement joins TRBV10-1 to TRBJ2-1, with a weak D call TRBD2 (5 bases). Deletions cut 0 bases from V and 8 bases from J, with 14 bases between. This CDR3 has 15 residues. Germline V gene data show CDR1 as WNHNN and CDR2 as SYGVQD (reference sequence). The CDR3 reads CASSESTSPGDEQFF. Here the CDR3 DNA reads TGCGCCAGCAGTGAGTCGACCAGCCCCGGGGATGAGCAGTTCTTC.

The genes are TRBV25-1 and TRBJ2-7; D gene uncertain. The germline CDR1 and CDR2 sequences are MGHDK and SYGVNS. The CDR3 spans 13 residues. Trimming took 0 bases from V and 6 from J, leaving 9 bases between them. The DNA of the CDR3 is TGTGCCAGCAGTGAATATGGTAGCTTCGAGCAGTACTTC. Protein: CASSEYGSFEQYF.

This rearrangement joins TRBV5-6 to TRBJ2-5, with 12 nucleotides matching TRBD2. The CDR3 has 16 amino acids. Germline values: CDR1 SGHDT, CDR2 YYEEEE. With V trimmed by 4 bases and J by 3 bases, 7 bases remained unmatched. Written as DNA, the CDR3 is TGTGCCAGCAGCCTACGCCGGACTAGCGGGGAAGAGACCCAGTACTTC. It specifies CASSLRRTSGEETQYF.

This CDR3 is CASSFSPRTGGYGYTF. The CDR3 coding sequence is TGTGCCAGCAGTTTCTCCCCGAGGACAGGGGGCTATGGCTACACCTTC. This sequence joins TRBV6-5 and TRBJ1-2, with TRBD1 matching 10 bases. The V and J ends lost 4 bases and 4 bases, in that order; junction bases with no gene match: 9. The CDR3 extends over 16 amino acids. Germline CDR1 is MNHEY and CDR2 is SVGAGI.

The chain recombines TRBV6-6 with TRBJ2-3; tentatively, D is TRBD2 (6 bases). The ends were cut back, 4 bases at V and 5 bases at J, with 16 bases in the middle. This CDR3 has 15 residues. Germline CDR1 MNHNY, CDR2 SVGAGI (reference sequence). CDR3 loop: CASSSRLDFIDTQYF. In DNA, the CDR3 is TGTGCCAGCAGTTCCCGACTAGATTTTATAGATACGCAGTATTTT.

The rearrangement uses TRBV15 and TRBJ2-7, with a possible D match to TRBD2 (6 bases). V was trimmed by 1 base and J by 5 bases, leaving 9 bases between them. Germline CDR1 LNHNV, CDR2 YYDKDF (reference sequence). CDR3 size: 13 residues. CDR3 sequence: CATSRGSGDEQYF. The CDR3 bases are TGTGCCACCAGCAGAGGGTCGGGGGACGAGCAGTACTTC.

The chain combines TRBV5-6 with TRBJ1-3; no firm D call. The CDR3 is 12 residues long. Germline CDR1 reads SGHDT; CDR2 reads YYEEEE. Trimming stripped 0 bases from V and 7 bases from J, with 5 bases between. CDR3 DNA sequence: TGTGCCAGCAGCTTGGCCGGGAACACCATATATTTT. Its translation is CASSLAGNTIYF.

The V and J genes are TRBV4-1 and TRBJ2-2; weak D call: TRBD2 (5 bases). The CDR3 covers 16 residues. The germline V and J ends were trimmed by 0 bases and 4 bases, with 12 bases remaining between them. CDR1 is MGHRA, CDR2 YSYEKL, per germline. CDR3 nucleotide sequence: TGCGCCAGCAGCCAAGATTTAGCGTCGGGCACCGGGGAGCTGTTTTTT. Translating gives CASSQDLASGTGELFF.

The CDR3 sequence is CSVEWGQGHSGYTF. The CDR3 DNA reads TGCAGCGTTGAATGGGGGCAGGGGCACAGTGGCTACACCTTC. V and J are TRBV29-1 and TRBJ1-2, with D possibly being TRBD1 (6 bases). The CDR3 consists of 14 residues. V was shortened by 2 bases and J by 7 bases, with 17 bases between the two germline ends. The germline gives CDR1 SQVTM, CDR2 ANQGSEA.

The V call is TRBV19, the J call TRBJ2-7; D is uncertain. CDR3 length: 13 amino acids. Germline lookup yields CDR1 LNHDA and CDR2 SQIVND (reference sequence). Trimming removed 6 bases from V and 6 bases from J, with 15 bases in between. Written as DNA, the CDR3 is TGTGCCAGTAGCCCTACCCTCGAATCCGAGCAGTACTTC. Translated: CASSPTLESEQYF.

This sequence joins TRBV30 and TRBJ2-6, with D perhaps TRBD2 (6 bases). V shed 0 bases and J shed 1 base, with 13 bases lying between them. This CDR3 is built from 17 residues. CDR1 and CDR2 (germline): GTSNPN, SVGIG (reference sequence). The DNA of the CDR3 is TGTGCCTGGAGTGTAGCTGGAGGGGCTTCTGGGGCCAACGTCCTGACTTTC. Its protein product is CAWSVAGGASGANVLTF.

This chain uses TRBV29-1 with TRBJ2-2; possibly TRBD2 for D (6 bases). Germline lookup yields CDR1 SQVTM and CDR2 ANQGSEA. With 4 bases removed from V and 3 bases from J, the gap between germline ends came to 12 bases. The CDR3 has 14 amino acids. CDR3 in amino acids: CSVGGREDTGELFF. DNA for the CDR3: TGCAGCGTTGGGGGCAGGGAGGACACCGGGGAGCTGTTTTTT.

The chain joins TRBV19 to TRBJ2-1; no clear D gene. Trimming removed 6 bases from V and 4 bases from J, with 4 bases in between. This CDR3 has 11 residues. Per germline, CDR1 LNHDA and CDR2 SQIVND (reference sequence). The CDR3 loop reads CASRSYNEQFF. The CDR3 nucleotides are TGTGCCAGTAGATCTTACAATGAGCAGTTCTTC.

This rearrangement joins TRBV4-1 to TRBJ2-1; 8 bases align to TRBD2. J lost 5 bases, V lost 7 bases, and 10 bases had no gene match. Germline assignment: CDR1 MGHRA and CDR2 YSYEKL. The CDR3 covers 15 residues. CDR3: CASIQTGGPHNEQFF. DNA for the CDR3: TGCGCCAGCATTCAGACGGGAGGGCCCCACAATGAGCAGTTCTTC.

The V call is TRBV6-4, the J call TRBJ1-5; 8 positions agree with TRBD1. Germline assignment: CDR1 MRHNA and CDR2 SNTAGT. V shed 5 bases and J 7 bases; nucleotides not matched to a gene: 7. The length of the CDR3 is 14 residues. The CDR3 DNA reads TGTGCCAGCAGTCCCCAGGGGGCTGGCCAGCCCCAGCATTTT. Translation: CASSPQGAGQPQHF.

This clone was counted once. The chain combines TRBV10-3 with TRBJ1-1; 7 nucleotides line up with TRBD1. Germline loops: CDR1 ENHRY, CDR2 SYGVKD. The CDR3 is 14 residues long. Unmatched junction bases numbered 6, after V lost 4 bases and J lost 4 bases. The CDR3 region is CAISASHRGTEAFF. The DNA of the CDR3 is TGTGCCATCAGTGCATCTCACAGGGGCACTGAAGCTTTCTTT.

The chain couples TRBV7-2 to TRBJ1-3; D unresolved. Germline V gene lookup returns CDR1 SGHTA and CDR2 FQGNSA. The CDR3 is 14 residues long. V dropped 1 base and J dropped 0 bases, with 4 bases sitting between them. The CDR3 here is CASSLGGSGNTIYF. For the CDR3, the DNA is TGTGCCAGCAGCTTAGGAGGCTCTGGAAACACCATATATTTT.

The genes are TRBV19 and TRBJ1-2; no firm D call. Trimming stripped 9 bases from V and 0 bases from J, with 14 bases between. The germline CDR1 and CDR2 sequences are LNHDA and SQIVND (reference sequence). The CDR3 has 14 residues. The CDR3 sequence is CASSVTTANYGYTF. The CDR3, as DNA: TGTGCCAGCTCCGTCACTACCGCTAACTATGGCTACACCTTC. The variable domain in full, with the rest retrieved from reference TRBV19 and TRBJ1-2, is DGGITQSPKYLFRKEGQNVTLSCEQNLNHDAMYWYRQDPGQGLRLIYYSQIVNDFQKGDIAEGYSVSREKKESFPLTVTSAQKNPTAFYLCASSVTTANYGYTFGSGTRLTVV.